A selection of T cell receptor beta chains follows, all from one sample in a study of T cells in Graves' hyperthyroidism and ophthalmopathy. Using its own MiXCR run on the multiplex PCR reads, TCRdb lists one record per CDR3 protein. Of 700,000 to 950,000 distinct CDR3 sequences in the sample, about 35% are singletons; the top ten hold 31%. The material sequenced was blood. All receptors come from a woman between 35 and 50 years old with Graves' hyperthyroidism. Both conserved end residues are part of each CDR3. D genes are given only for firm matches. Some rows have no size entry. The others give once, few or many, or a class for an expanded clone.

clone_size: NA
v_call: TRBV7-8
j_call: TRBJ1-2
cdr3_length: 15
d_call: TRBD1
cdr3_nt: TGTGCCAGCAGCTGGACAGGGGGCGGCATCTATGGCTACACCTTC
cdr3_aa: CASSWTGGGIYGYTF

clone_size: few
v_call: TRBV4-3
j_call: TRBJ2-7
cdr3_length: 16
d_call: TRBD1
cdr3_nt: TGCGCCAGCAGCCAAAATCCGGGGACAGGGGGCATCGAGCAGTACTTC
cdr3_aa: CASSQNPGTGGIEQYF

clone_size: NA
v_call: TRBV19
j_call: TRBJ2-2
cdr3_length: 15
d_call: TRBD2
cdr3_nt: TGTGCCAGTAGTATAGTAGCGGGGGCCACCGGGGAGCTGTTTTTT
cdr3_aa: CASSIVAGATGELFF

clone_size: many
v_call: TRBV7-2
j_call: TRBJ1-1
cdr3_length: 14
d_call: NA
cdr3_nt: TGTGCCAGCAGCCTACTGGGGCTCAACACTGAAGCTTTCTTT
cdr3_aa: CASSLLGLNTEAFF

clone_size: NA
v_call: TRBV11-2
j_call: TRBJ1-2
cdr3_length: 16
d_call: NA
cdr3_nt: TGTGCCAGCAGCTTAGAGCTGGGCGCCGGGCACTATGGCTACACCTTC
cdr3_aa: CASSLELGAGHYGYTF

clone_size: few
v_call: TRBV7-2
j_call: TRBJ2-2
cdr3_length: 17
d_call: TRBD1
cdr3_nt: TGTGCCAGCAGCTTAGGGCGGACAGGGGCCCTCCCCGGGGAGCTGTTTTTT
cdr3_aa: CASSLGRTGALPGELFF

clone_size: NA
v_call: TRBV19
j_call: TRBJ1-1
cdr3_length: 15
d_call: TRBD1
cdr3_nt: TGTGCCAGTAGTTTTACAGGGGGCTTGGGCACTGAAGCTTTCTTT
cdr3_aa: CASSFTGGLGTEAFF

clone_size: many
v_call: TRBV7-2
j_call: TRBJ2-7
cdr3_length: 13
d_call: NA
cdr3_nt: TGTGCCAGCAGACCAGGGGCCTCCTACGAGCAGTACTTC
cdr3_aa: CASRPGASYEQYF

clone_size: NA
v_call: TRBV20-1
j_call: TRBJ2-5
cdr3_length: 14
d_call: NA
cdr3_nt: TGCAGTGCTAGAGGGCAACAGGGTGGAGAGACCCAGTACTTC
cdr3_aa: CSARGQQGGETQYF

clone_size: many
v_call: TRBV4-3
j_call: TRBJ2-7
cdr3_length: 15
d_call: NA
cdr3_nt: TGCGCCAGCAGCCAAGTAGAGGGCGGCTCCTACGAGCAGTACTTC
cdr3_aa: CASSQVEGGSYEQYF

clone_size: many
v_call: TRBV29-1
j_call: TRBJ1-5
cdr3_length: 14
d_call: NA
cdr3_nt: TGCAGCGCCGCCATATCAACTAGCAATCAGCCCCAGCATTTT
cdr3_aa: CSAAISTSNQPQHF

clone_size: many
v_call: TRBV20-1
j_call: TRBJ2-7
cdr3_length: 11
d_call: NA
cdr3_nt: TGCAGTGCTCCGGTAGGCCAAGGGCAGTACTTC
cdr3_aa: CSAPVGQGQYF

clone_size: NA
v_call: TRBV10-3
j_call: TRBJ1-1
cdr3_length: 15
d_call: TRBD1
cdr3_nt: TGTGCCATCAGTGAGTCAAGACAGGGTAGCACTGAAGCTTTCTTT
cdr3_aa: CAISESRQGSTEAFF

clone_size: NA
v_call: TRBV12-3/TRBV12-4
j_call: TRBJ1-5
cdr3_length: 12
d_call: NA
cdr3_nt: TGTGCCAGCAGTTCTAGCACAGATACGCAGCATTTT
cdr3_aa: CASSSSTDTQHF

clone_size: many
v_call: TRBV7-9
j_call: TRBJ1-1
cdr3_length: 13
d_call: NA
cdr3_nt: TGTGCCAGCAGCTTAGAGGGATCTTCTGGGGCTTTCTTT
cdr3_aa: CASSLEGSSGAFF

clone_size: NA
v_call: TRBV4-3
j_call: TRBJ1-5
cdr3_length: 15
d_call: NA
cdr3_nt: TGCGCCAGCAGCCAAGGGTATGGGGCCTATCAGCCCCAGCATTTT
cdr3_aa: CASSQGYGAYQPQHF

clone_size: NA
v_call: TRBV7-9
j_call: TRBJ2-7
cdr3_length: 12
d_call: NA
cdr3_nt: TGTGCCAGCAGCTTAGGTATAGTCGAGCAGTACTTC
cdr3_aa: CASSLGIVEQYF

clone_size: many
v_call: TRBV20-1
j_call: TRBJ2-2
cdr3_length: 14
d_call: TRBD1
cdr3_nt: TGCAGTGCTAGAGCCACAGGGGGCAATGGGGAGCTGTTTTTT
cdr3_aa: CSARATGGNGELFF

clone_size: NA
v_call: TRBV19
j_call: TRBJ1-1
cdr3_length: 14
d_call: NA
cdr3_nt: TGTGCCAGTAGTATCCGCGCATGGGGCACTGAAGCTCTCTTT
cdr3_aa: CASSIRAWGTEALF

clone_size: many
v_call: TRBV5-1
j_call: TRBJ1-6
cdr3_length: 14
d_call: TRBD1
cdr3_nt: TGTGCCAGCAGCCTCGGACAGGGCAATTCACCCCTCCACTTT
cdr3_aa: CASSLGQGNSPLHF

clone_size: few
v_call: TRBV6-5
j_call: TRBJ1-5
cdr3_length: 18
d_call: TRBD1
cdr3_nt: TGTGCCAGCAGTTACGAAACAGGGGTGCAAGTTAGCAATCAGCCCCAGCATTTT
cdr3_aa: CASSYETGVQVSNQPQHF

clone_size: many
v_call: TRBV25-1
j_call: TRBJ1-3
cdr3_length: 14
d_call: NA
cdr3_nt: TGTGCCAGCAGTTGGACTGGGACTGGAAACACCATATATTTT
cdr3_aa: CASSWTGTGNTIYF

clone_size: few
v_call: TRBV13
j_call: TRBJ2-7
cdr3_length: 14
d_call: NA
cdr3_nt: TGTGCCAGCAGCTCCAAGGAGCGAAACTACGAGCAGTACTTC
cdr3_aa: CASSSKERNYEQYF

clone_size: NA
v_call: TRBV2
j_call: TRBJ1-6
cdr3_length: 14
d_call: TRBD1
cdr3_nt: TGTGCCAGCAGGGGGACAGGGCTAAGTTCACCCCTCCACTTT
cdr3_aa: CASRGTGLSSPLHF

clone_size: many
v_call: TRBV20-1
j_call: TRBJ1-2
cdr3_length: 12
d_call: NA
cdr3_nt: TGCAGTGCTAGAAAGGACAACTATGGCTACACCTTC
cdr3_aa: CSARKDNYGYTF

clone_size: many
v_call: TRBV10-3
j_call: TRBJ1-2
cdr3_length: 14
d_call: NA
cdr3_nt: TGTGCCATCAAGGCAGAAGCGAGATCCTATGGCTACACCTTC
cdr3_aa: CAIKAEARSYGYTF

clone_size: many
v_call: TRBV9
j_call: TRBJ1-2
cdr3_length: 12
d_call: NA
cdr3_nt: TGTGCCAGCAGCCCAGGTATTGGGGGCTACACCTTC
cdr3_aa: CASSPGIGGYTF

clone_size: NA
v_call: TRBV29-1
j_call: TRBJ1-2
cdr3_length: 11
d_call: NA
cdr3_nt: TGCAGCGCTCCTCTGGACTATGGCTACACCTTC
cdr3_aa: CSAPLDYGYTF

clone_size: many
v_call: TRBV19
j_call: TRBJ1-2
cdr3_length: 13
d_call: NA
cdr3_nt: TGTGCCAGTAGTATTCTTTCAAACTATGGCTACACCTTC
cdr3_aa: CASSILSNYGYTF

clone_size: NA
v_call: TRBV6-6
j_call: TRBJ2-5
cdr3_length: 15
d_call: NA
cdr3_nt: TGTGCCAGCAGTCAAGCTGACGGACTCCAAGAGACCCAGTACTTC
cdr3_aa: CASSQADGLQETQYF

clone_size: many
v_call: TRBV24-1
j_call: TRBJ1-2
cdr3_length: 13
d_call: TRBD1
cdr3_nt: TGTGCCACCAGAGCCGGGACAGGGGATGGCTACACCTTC
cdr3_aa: CATRAGTGDGYTF

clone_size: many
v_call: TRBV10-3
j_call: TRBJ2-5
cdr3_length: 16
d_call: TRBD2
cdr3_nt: TGTGCCATCAGCTCCACCACTAGCGGGAGTTCGGAGACCCAGTACTTC
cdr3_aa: CAISSTTSGSSETQYF

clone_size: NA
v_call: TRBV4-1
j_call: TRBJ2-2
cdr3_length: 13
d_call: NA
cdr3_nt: TGCGCCAGCCAGGCCGGTGGCACCGGGGAGCTGTTTTTT
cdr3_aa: CASQAGGTGELFF

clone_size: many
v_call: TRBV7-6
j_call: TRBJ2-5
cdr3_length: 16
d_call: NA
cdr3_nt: TGTGCCAGCAGCTTAGAACCCCAGCGGGACCAAGAGACCCAGTACTTC
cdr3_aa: CASSLEPQRDQETQYF

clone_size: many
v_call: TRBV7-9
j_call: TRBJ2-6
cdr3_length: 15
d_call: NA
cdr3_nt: TGTGCCAGCAGCCCCCCGGCAGCAGGGGCCAACGTCCTGACTTTC
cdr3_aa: CASSPPAAGANVLTF

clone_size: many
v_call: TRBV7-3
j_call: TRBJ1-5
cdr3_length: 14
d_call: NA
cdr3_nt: TGTGCCAGCAGCCCTGGGATAAGCGGTCAGCCCCAGCATTTT
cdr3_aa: CASSPGISGQPQHF

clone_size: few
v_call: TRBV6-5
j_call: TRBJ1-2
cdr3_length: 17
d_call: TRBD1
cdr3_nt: TGTGCCAGCAGTTACTCGACCGCGACAGGGGGGAACTATGGCTACACCTTC
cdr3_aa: CASSYSTATGGNYGYTF

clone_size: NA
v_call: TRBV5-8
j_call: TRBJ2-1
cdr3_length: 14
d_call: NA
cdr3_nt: TGTGCCAGCAGCTGGGGGGGGCCCGGCAATGAGCAGTTCTTC
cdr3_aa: CASSWGGPGNEQFF

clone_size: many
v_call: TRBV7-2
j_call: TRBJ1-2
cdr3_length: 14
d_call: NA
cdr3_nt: TGTGCCAGCAGCCAACTCGCAGCTAACTATGGCTACACCTTC
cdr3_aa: CASSQLAANYGYTF

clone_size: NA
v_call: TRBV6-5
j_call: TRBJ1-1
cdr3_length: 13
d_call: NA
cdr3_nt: TGTGCCAGCCGCGCGACGGTGTGGACTGAAGCTTTCTTT
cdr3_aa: CASRATVWTEAFF

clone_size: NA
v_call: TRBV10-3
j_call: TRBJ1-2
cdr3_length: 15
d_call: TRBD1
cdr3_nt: TGTGCCATCAGTGAGGTAGGGGGCGACTTCTATGGCTACACCTTC
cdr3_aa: CAISEVGGDFYGYTF

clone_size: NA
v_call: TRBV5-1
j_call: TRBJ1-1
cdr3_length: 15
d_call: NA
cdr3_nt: TGTGCCAGCAGCTTACGGCAGGGGATCGTCACTGAAGCTTTCTTT
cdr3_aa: CASSLRQGIVTEAFF

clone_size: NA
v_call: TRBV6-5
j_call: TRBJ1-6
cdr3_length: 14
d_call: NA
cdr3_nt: TGTGCCAGCAGCCCGAAGGGGATGAATTCACCCCTCCACTTT
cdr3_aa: CASSPKGMNSPLHF

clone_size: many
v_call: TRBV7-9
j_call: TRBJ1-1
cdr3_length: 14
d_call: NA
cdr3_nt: TGTGCCAGCACCGCACGGGGGGGGAGCACTGAAGCTTTCTTT
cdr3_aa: CASTARGGSTEAFF

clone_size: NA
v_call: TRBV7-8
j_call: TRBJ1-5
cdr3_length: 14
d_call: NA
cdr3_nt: TGTGCCAGCCAAGACAGGAAGGGCAATCAGCCCCAGCATTTT
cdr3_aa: CASQDRKGNQPQHF

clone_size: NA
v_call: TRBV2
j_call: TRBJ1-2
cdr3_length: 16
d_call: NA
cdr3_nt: TGTGCCAGCAGTGAAACCGGGACTCGGCTTTACTTTGGCCACACCTTC
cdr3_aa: CASSETGTRLYFGHTF

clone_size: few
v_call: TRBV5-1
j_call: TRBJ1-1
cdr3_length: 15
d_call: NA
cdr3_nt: TGCGCCAGCAGCTTGGAAGGGGGACGGGTAACTGAAGCTTTCTTT
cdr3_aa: CASSLEGGRVTEAFF

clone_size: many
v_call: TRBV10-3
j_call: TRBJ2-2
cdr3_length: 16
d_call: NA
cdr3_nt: TGTGCCATCCAGGGGTCTAGCGAGAAAGGGTCCGGGGAGCTGTTTTTT
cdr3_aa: CAIQGSSEKGSGELFF

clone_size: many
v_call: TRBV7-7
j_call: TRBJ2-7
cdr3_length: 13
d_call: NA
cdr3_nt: TGTGCTAGCAGCTCGGACATCCAGAACGAGCAGTACTTC
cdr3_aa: CASSSDIQNEQYF

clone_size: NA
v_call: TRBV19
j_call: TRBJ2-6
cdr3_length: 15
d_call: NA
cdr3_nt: TGTGCCAGTAGAGGGAGTGGGACTGGGGCCAACGTCCTGACTTTC
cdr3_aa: CASRGSGTGANVLTF

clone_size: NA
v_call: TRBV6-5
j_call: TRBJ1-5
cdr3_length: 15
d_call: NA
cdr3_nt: TGTGCCAGCAGTTACTCGATTTCTGAGAATCAGCCCCAGCATTTT
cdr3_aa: CASSYSISENQPQHF

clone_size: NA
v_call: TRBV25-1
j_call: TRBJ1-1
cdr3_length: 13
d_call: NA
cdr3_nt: TGTGCCAGCTTTACTTCAGGGTGGGCTGAAGCTTTCTTT
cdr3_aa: CASFTSGWAEAFF

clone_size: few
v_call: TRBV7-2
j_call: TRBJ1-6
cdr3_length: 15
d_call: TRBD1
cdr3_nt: TGTGCCAGCAGCTCAAGACAGGGTGGGGGTTCACCCCTCCACTTT
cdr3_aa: CASSSRQGGGSPLHF